This paragraph covers one T cell receptor beta chain sequence. This entry comes from a study of blood T cells in healthy people across ages. For the study at large: Per two T cells, template switching captured roughly one barcoded beta molecule.

PCR was performed a second time for about 7 to 11 cycles using a sample-barcoded 5' primer and a J-beta primer mix. Each cDNA molecule was tagged by a template-switch adaptor with 12 random nucleotides. TCRdb re-derived calls from the 5' RACE reads in MiXCR, one entry per CDR3 protein. Among 350,000 to 450,000 distinct CDR3 sequences listed, about 55% were seen once. The CDR3 is 12 amino acids. Germline V CDR1 and CDR2: MNHEY, SVGEGT. The source of this sequence is a man aged 60 to 69 in good health. The sequencing input was blood. V is TRBV6-2 or TRBV6-3 and J is TRBJ2-7; D remains ambiguous. The DNA end is more similar to TRBJ2-5, so the J call may be wrong. The CDR3 DNA is TGTGCCAGCAAGTTTTCTCGAGAGACCCAGTACTTC. Its translation: CASKFSRETQYF.